This T cell receptor beta chain came from a study of T cell responses to AZD1222 COVID-19 vaccine. Profiled with immunoSEQ multiplex PCR; TCRdb holds only in-frame clones, not every one. The top ten clones hold 8.5% to 10% of a sample with about 83,000 clones, 86% of them seen once. The CDR3 is 14 amino acids. Per germline, CDR1 MNHEY and CDR2 SVGAGI. With 6 bases clipped from V and 4 bases from J, the junction kept 5 bases outside the gene matches. Study-wide points: Repertoires were obtained solely post-peak T cell response. Among those given AZD1222, only 5 to 7 were seropositive at baseline.

With regard to this clone: What it binds is unknown.

J is TRBJ2-3 and V is TRBV6-5; TRBD1 agrees at 9 bases. Material: peripheral blood, obtained on day 0 of AZD1222 vaccination. The clonotype originates from an adult in good health. The chain's CDR3 is CASRRTGGPDTQYF. CDR3 coding DNA: TGTGCCAGCAGACGCACAGGGGGCCCAGATACGCAGTATTTT.